The source of this TCR beta chain is a study of identical twins. The study's findings and limits: Twin pairs had excess sharing that was weaker in beta out-of-frame sequences. The same donors were not followed; conclusions instead depended on cross-sectional statistical analysis.

Addition of a universal primer site occurred through template switching, and cDNA carried unique molecular identifiers. TCRdb re-called the 5' RACE reads with MiXCR, one entry per CDR3 protein. The sample holds 450,000 or so distinct CDR3 sequences, about 14% seen once. The V gene lost 5 bases and the J gene lost 1 base, with 17 bases spanning the gap. Per germline, CDR1 MNHNS and CDR2 SASEGT. This CDR3 has 17 amino acids. This clonotype was observed a few times. As yet, its antigen is unknown. These records were also assigned to another study, of yellow fever vaccine responses in identical twins.

The chain uses TRBV6-1 and TRBJ2-2; tentatively, D is TRBD1 (6 bases). This sequence was found in a woman aged 18-29 years in good health. Material: CD4+ T cells sorted from blood. The CDR3 spells CASSLTSGTLNTGELFF. In DNA form, the CDR3 reads TGTGCCAGCAGTCTTACTTCCGGGACACTGAACACCGGGGAGCTGTTTTTT.